These 15 T cell receptor beta chains came from one sample sequenced in a study of T cell responses to AZD1222 COVID-19 vaccine (dated by TCRdb to the early 2020s). The sample's time point label, in plain terms: baseline before first vaccination. The receptor library was made with the immunoSEQ multiplex PCR assay. This is the immuneACCESS table as TCRdb keeps it, with only in-frame sequences that have V and J called. A part of the clones is gone; compared with another copy, unresolved V genes explain less than half, and the rest is unexplained. The sample table shows about 120,000 clones, and about 90% are seen once. Less than 4.5% of the sample is taken by the ten largest. Sequencing was performed on peripheral blood, taken on day 0 of AZD1222 vaccination. These TCRs come from an adult in good health.

This clone was seen a handful of times. The V gene is TRBV15, the J gene TRBJ1-2; 11 nucleotides match TRBD1. Trimming removed 5 bases from V and 8 bases from J; junction bases left unmatched: 10. This CDR3 is built from 15 residues. Germline V gene lookup returns CDR1 LNHNV and CDR2 YYDKDF (reference sequence). In nucleotides, the CDR3 is TGTGCCACCAGCTTCCGAGGACAGGGGGCGTGGGGCTACACCTTC. It encodes CATSFRGQGAWGYTF.

The genes are TRBV7-2 and TRBJ2-1, with D maybe TRBD2 (5 bases). CDR1 is SGHTA and CDR2 is FQGNSA in the germline V gene. The V gene lost 0 bases and the J gene lost 7 bases, with 7 bases spanning the gap. There are 13 residues in the CDR3. In DNA form, the CDR3 reads TGTGCCAGCAGCTTAGCAGCGGTGAATGAGCAGTTCTTC. Protein sequence: CASSLAAVNEQFF.

The chain joins TRBV14 to TRBJ1-6, with 9 bases fitting TRBD1. The germline gives CDR1 SGHDN, CDR2 FVKESK. J gave up 10 bases and V 5 bases, and 6 bases lay outside the gene matches. This CDR3 is 14 amino acids long. Here the CDR3 DNA reads TGTGCCAGCAGCTGGGACAGGGTTGTCTCACCCCTCCACTTT. This codes for CASSWDRVVSPLHF.

This clone was detected only a few times. CDR3 bases: TGTGCCAGCAGTGGGCCTAGGGGGTTGTATAGCAATCAGCCCCAGCATTTT. This encodes CASSGPRGLYSNQPQHF. This rearrangement joins TRBV6-1 to TRBJ1-5, with a possible D match to TRBD1 (6 bases). Between the trimmed V and J ends, which lost 4 bases and 0 bases, there was a span of 16 bases. In germline, CDR1 is MNHNS, CDR2 SASEGT. The CDR3 sequence is 17 residues long.

The chain has TRBV27 and TRBJ2-5, with TRBD2 as a possible D gene (6 bases). The germline V gene encodes CDR1 MNHEY and CDR2 SMNVEV (reference sequence). Trimming took off 4 bases at V and 3 bases at J, with 9 bases between the two ends. The CDR3 has 13 amino acids. CDR3 coding DNA: TGTGCCAGCAGTTGGACTATAGAAGAGACCCAGTACTTC. Protein sequence: CASSWTIEETQYF.

This sequence joins TRBV21-1 and TRBJ2-1; TRBD1 is taken as the D call from the table, unchecked against the DNA. TRBV21-1 is a pseudogene segment. The CDR3 loop spans 14 amino acids. CDR3 amino acids: CASSRDRSDGEQFF. The CDR3 coding sequence is TGTGCCAGCAGTCGGGACAGGTCGGATGGTGAGCAGTTCTTC.

The chain combines TRBV7-8 with TRBJ2-5, with 13 bases lining up with TRBD2. This CDR3 region has 16 residues. The V gene end was trimmed by 5 bases and the J gene end by 0 bases; junction bases not matched to a gene: 3. Germline CDR1 SGHVS, CDR2 FQNEAQ. CDR3 DNA sequence: TGTGCCAGCAGCAGAGGGACTAGCGGGGACCAAGAGACCCAGTACTTC. Encoded protein: CASSRGTSGDQETQYF.

V and J are TRBV5-4 and TRBJ2-6; D not certain. Germline V gene data show CDR1 as SGHNT and CDR2 as YYREEE (reference sequence). This CDR3 region has 15 residues. V was pared by 3 bases and J by 2 bases, with 9 bases between. CDR3 in amino acids: CASSSGGTGANVLTF. CDR3 DNA sequence: TGTGCCAGCAGCTCGGGCGGTACTGGGGCCAACGTCCTGACTTTC.

This clone was seen a handful of times. This chain joins TRBV19 and TRBJ2-3, with D perhaps matching TRBD1 (5 bases). V lost 3 bases and J 4 bases, leaving 11 bases between the germline ends. CDR1 is LNHDA and CDR2 is SQIVND in the germline V gene (reference sequence). This CDR3 has 14 residues. The CDR3 is CASSISGLPDTQYF. As DNA, the CDR3 is TGTGCCAGTAGTATCTCAGGGTTACCAGATACGCAGTATTTT.

This clone has just one count. The chain links TRBV5-4 to TRBJ2-3, with 10 bases aligning to TRBD2. V lost 4 bases, J lost 4 bases, and 12 bases stayed unmatched. Looked up from germline, CDR1 is SGHNT and CDR2 is YYREEE (reference sequence). The CDR3 length is 17 residues. The CDR3, as DNA: TGTGCCAGCAGCCCGGGACTAGCGACCCATGGCGCAGATACGCAGTATTTT. Protein sequence: CASSPGLATHGADTQYF.

The V call is TRBV11-2, the J call TRBJ1-1; D unresolved. V lost 1 base to trimming and J lost 5 bases, with 11 bases between them. The CDR3 length is 14 residues. In germline, CDR1 is SGHAT, CDR2 FQNNGV. Here the CDR3 DNA reads TGTGCCAGCAGCTTAGCCTGGACGGGGACTGAAGCTTTCTTT. Translation gives CASSLAWTGTEAFF.

The chain carries TRBV25-1 and TRBJ2-7, with a possible D match to TRBD2 (6 bases). V lost 8 bases and J lost 7, with 21 bases in between. CDR3 length: 14 residues. Germline V CDR1 and CDR2: MGHDK, SYGVNS. CDR3 residues: CASPLTLAAGEQYF. CDR3 nucleotide sequence: TGTGCCAGCCCCCTCACGCTAGCCGCGGGGGAGCAGTACTTC.

The chain couples TRBV5-1 to TRBJ2-7, with 10 positions matching TRBD1. Germline V lookup: CDR1 SGHRS, CDR2 YFSETQ. With V trimmed by 5 bases and J by 4 bases, 9 bases remained unmatched. This CDR3 is 15 amino acids long. CDR3 DNA sequence: TGCGCCAGCAGTTGGGACAGGGGAGGATTGTACGAGCAGTACTTC. Amino acid sequence: CASSWDRGGLYEQYF.

The chain recombines TRBV6-6 with TRBJ1-4; TRBD1 is a possible D gene (5 bases). V lost 5 bases and J lost 7, with 14 bases in between. This CDR3 region has 14 residues. The germline V gene encodes CDR1 MNHNY and CDR2 SVGAGI (reference sequence). CDR3 nucleotides: TGTGCCAGCAGTAGCGGGGGTTCTGGTGAAAAACTGTTTTTT. Translating it yields CASSSGGSGEKLFF.

This sequence joins TRBV27 and TRBJ1-1, with TRBD1 identical over 7 bases. Losses at the gene ends were 5 bases for V and 7 bases for J; bases not matched to a gene: 10. This CDR3 is built from 14 residues. Germline values: CDR1 MNHEY, CDR2 SMNVEV (reference sequence). In DNA, the CDR3 is TGTGCCAGCAGTAGACAGGGTCGGCGGAGTGAAGCTTTCTTT. This codes for CASSRQGRRSEAFF.